A selection of T cell receptor beta chains follows, all from one sample in a study of blood T cell repertoires in COVID-19. The repertoire was sequenced with immunoSEQ multiplex PCR; TCRdb's copy has only in-frame clones and lacks some. The top ten clones hold 1.2% of a sample with hundreds of thousands of clones, approximately 88% of them seen once. The material sequenced was PBMCs or T cells enriched from blood (not recorded which). These receptors originate from a woman aged 40 to 55 with acute COVID-19. Each CDR3 is given with its conserved first and last residue. Fields, in order: D gene, J gene, clone size, V gene, CDR3 DNA, CDR3 protein. A D gene is named only where the DNA matches it firmly. Not all rows give a size; the values are once, few, many and, for expanded clones, a class.

NA	TRBJ1-5	NA	TRBV6-5	TGTGCCAGCAGTCTAATAGAAAATCAGCCCCAGCATTTT	CASSLIENQPQHF
TRBD1	TRBJ2-1	once	TRBV10-3	TGTGCCATCAGTTCGACAGGGGGCTCGGTCAATGAGCAGTTCTTC	CAISSTGGSVNEQFF
NA	TRBJ1-1	NA	TRBV28	TGTGCCAGCAGTTTATACGGGGTGAACACTGAAGCTTTCTTT	CASSLYGVNTEAFF
NA	TRBJ1-4	NA	TRBV24-1	TGTGCCACCAGTGGCGGAGGGAACAGATATAATGAAAAACTGTTTTTT	CATSGGGNRYNEKLFF
TRBD1	TRBJ1-2	NA	TRBV18	TGTGCCAGCTCACCGGGGAGTAAACCGGGACAGGGGGCACTTGGTTATGGCTACACCTTC	CASSPGSKPGQGALGYGYTF
NA	TRBJ2-5	NA	TRBV5-4	TGTGCCAGCAGCTCCCCCGGGTGGAGAGGAGAGACCCAGTACTTC	CASSSPGWRGETQYF
NA	TRBJ2-5	NA	TRBV28	TGTGCCAGCAGTTTTAGGCAGAGAGGAGAGACCCAGTACTTC	CASSFRQRGETQYF
TRBD1	TRBJ1-2	NA	TRBV19	TGTGCCAGCAGGACAGGGGCGATCTATGGCTACACCTTC	CASRTGAIYGYTF
TRBD2	TRBJ2-1	NA	TRBV5-4	TGTGCCAGCAGCTATAAACTAGCGGGAGATGTGGTTAGTGAGCAGTTCTTC	CASSYKLAGDVVSEQFF
TRBD1	TRBJ1-2	NA	TRBV28	TGTGCCAGCAGCCGACAGGGGGCCAACTATGGCTACACCTTC	CASSRQGANYGYTF
NA	TRBJ2-5	NA	TRBV4-1	TGCGCCAGCAGCCAAGATGCAATTCCGCGGGAGACCCAGTACTTC	CASSQDAIPRETQYF
TRBD1	TRBJ1-2	NA	TRBV9	TGTGCCAGCAGCGTGGCAGGACAGGGGGCCTCCTACACCTTC	CASSVAGQGASYTF
TRBD1	TRBJ1-4	NA	TRBV28	TGTGCCTCCAAGGGGGACAGGGTGAGGGAAAAACTGTTTTTT	CASKGDRVREKLFF
NA	TRBJ2-7	NA	TRBV11-3	TGTGCCAGCACCATAGGGAGCCGATCCTCACCGGCCGAGCAGTACTTC	CASTIGSRSSPAEQYF
TRBD2	TRBJ2-1	NA	TRBV11-3	TGTGCCAGCAGCAGCGGGACTAGGGATTACAATGAGCAGTTCTTC	CASSSGTRDYNEQFF
NA	TRBJ2-5	NA	TRBV28	TGTGCCAGCAGTCGGTCCGGGACACCGAAAGAGACCCAGTACTTC	CASSRSGTPKETQYF
NA	TRBJ1-3	NA	TRBV19	TGTGCCAGTAGTATAGAACTCGGACAGAGCTCTGGAAACACCATATATTTT	CASSIELGQSSGNTIYF
TRBD2	TRBJ2-2	NA	TRBV4-3	TGCGCCAGCAGCCAAGCTAGCGGGAGTACATCCGGGGAGCTGTTTTTT	CASSQASGSTSGELFF
TRBD2	TRBJ2-3	few	TRBV27	TGTGCCAGCAGTTTAGCCCTAGCGGGAGTCGGGACAGATACGCAGTATTTT	CASSLALAGVGTDTQYF
TRBD1	TRBJ2-5	NA	TRBV2	TGTGCCAGCACTCCCGACAGGGGAGAGACCCAGTACTTC	CASTPDRGETQYF
NA	TRBJ1-2	NA	TRBV6-6	TGTGCCACCAGCCGGGGCCCGAGCGGGGGCTACACCTTC	CATSRGPSGGYTF
NA	TRBJ1-3	NA	TRBV29-1	TGCAGCGTTGGCTCAGGTGGAAACACCATATATTTT	CSVGSGGNTIYF
TRBD2	TRBJ2-3	once	TRBV9	TGTGCCAGCAGCGTAGACGGGGGGACCCAGTATTTT	CASSVDGGTQYF
TRBD1	TRBJ1-2	NA	TRBV27	TGTGCCAGCAGTTTAGCAGGGGGGAGTAACTATGGCTACACCTTC	CASSLAGGSNYGYTF
TRBD1	TRBJ1-6	NA	TRBV27	TGTGCCAGCACGGGACAGGGAGGGTCCTATAATTCACCCCTCCACTTT	CASTGQGGSYNSPLHF
TRBD1	TRBJ2-3	NA	TRBV2	TGTGCCAGCACAGGACAGGGCACAGATACGCAGTATTTT	CASTGQGTDTQYF
TRBD1	TRBJ1-1	NA	TRBV10-3	TGTGCCGTCCAACGACAGGGAAGGGACACTGAAGCTTTCTTT	CAVQRQGRDTEAFF
NA	TRBJ1-2	NA	TRBV5-5	TGTGCCAGCAGCCCCTCTGGCACAGGGATCTATGGCTACACCTTC	CASSPSGTGIYGYTF
NA	TRBJ2-5	NA	TRBV11-2	TGTGCCAGCAGCTTAGACAGGGGTGTGGGAGAGACCCAGTACTTC	CASSLDRGVGETQYF
NA	TRBJ1-2	NA	TRBV10-3	TGTGCCATCAGTGCCGCACGGGGTGTGTATGGCTACACCTTC	CAISAARGVYGYTF
NA	TRBJ1-5	once	TRBV6-5	TGTGCCAGCAGTTACCTAAATCAGCCCCAGCATTTT	CASSYLNQPQHF
TRBD1	TRBJ1-2	NA	TRBV7-3	TGTGCCAGCCAGCCAGCACCGGGACAGGGCGGCTATGGCTACACCTTC	CASQPAPGQGGYGYTF
TRBD1	TRBJ1-4	NA	TRBV6-5	TGTGCCAGGGGGGACAGTTCACCCGTTGAAAAACTGTTTTTT	CARGDSSPVEKLFF
TRBD2	TRBJ2-6	NA	TRBV29-1	TGCAGCGTTGAGGCAGCGGGGGCGGCGTCTGGGGCCAACGTCCTGACTTTC	CSVEAAGAASGANVLTF
TRBD1	TRBJ2-3	NA	TRBV28	TGTGCCAGCAGTTCGCCCCAACTCGGGACAGGCGGAGATACGCAGTATTTT	CASSSPQLGTGGDTQYF
TRBD1	TRBJ1-6	once	TRBV7-2	TGTGCCAGCAGAGGGGGCAATTCACCCCTCCACTTT	CASRGGNSPLHF
NA	TRBJ1-1	NA	TRBV12-3/TRBV12-4	TGTGCCAGCAGACTACAGGAATCGGCTGAAGCTTTCTTT	CASRLQESAEAFF
NA	TRBJ2-7	NA	TRBV3-1/TRBV3-2	TGTGCCAGCAGCCAAGCCGGGATCAACGAGCAGTACTTC	CASSQAGINEQYF
TRBD2	TRBJ2-7	once	TRBV4-2	TGTGCCAGCAGCCAGGTCGGGACTAGCGGCTACGAGCAGTACTTC	CASSQVGTSGYEQYF